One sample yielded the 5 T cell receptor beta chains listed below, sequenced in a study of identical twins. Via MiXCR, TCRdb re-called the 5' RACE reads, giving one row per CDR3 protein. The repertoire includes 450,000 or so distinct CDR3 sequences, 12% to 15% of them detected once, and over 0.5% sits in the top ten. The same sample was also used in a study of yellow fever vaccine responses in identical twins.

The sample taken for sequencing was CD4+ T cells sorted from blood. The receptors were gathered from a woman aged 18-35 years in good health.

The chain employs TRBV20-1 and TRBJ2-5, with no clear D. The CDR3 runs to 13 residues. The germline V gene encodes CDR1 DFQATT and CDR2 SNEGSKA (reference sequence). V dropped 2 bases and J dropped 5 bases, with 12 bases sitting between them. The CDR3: CSARSSGRETQYF. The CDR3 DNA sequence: TGCAGTGCTAGATCGTCGGGCAGGGAGACCCAGTACTTC.

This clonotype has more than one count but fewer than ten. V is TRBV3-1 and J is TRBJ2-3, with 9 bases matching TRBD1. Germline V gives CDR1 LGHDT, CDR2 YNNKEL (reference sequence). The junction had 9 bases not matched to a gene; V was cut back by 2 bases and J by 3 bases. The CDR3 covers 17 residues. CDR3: CASSQNPGQGGTDTQYF. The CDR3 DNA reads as TGTGCCAGCAGCCAAAATCCGGGACAGGGAGGGACAGATACGCAGTATTTT.

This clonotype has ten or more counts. In nucleotides, the CDR3 is TGTGCCAGTAGTATTATAGATCAGCCCCAGCATTTT. Its translation is CASSIIDQPQHF. The chain has TRBV19 and TRBJ1-5; no reliable D call. Germline CDR1 LNHDA, CDR2 SQIVND (reference sequence). Trimming took 3 bases from V and 5 from J, leaving 5 bases between them. The CDR3 covers 12 residues.

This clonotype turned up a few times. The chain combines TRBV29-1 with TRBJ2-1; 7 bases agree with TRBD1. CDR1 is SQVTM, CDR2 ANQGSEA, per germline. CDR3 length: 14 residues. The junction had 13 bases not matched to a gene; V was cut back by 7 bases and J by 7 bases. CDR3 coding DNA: TGCAGCGGAGGGACAGTGAATATGGGAAATGAGCAGTTCTTC. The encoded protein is CSGGTVNMGNEQFF.

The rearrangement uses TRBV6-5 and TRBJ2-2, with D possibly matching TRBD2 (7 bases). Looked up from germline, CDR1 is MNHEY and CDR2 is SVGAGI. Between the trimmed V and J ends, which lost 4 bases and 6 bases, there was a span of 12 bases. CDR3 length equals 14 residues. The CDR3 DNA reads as TGTGCCAGCAGTTTCCCCGGGGGGCCCGGGGAGCTGTTTTTT. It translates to CASSFPGGPGELFF.